A selection of T cell receptor beta chains follows, all from one sample in a study of tumor-infiltrating lymphocytes in primary liver carcinoma. From the multiplex PCR reads, TCRdb called clonotypes with MiXCR, one entry per CDR3 protein. The sample consists of some 130,000 distinct CDR3 sequences, about two thirds of them appearing once. Material: tumor-adjacent normal liver tissue. These receptors all come from a woman aged 55-70 years with primary liver carcinoma and hepatitis B virus infection. Each CDR3 is given with its conserved first and last residue. The order of the fields is CDR3 length, D gene, clone size, V gene, J gene, CDR3 DNA, CDR3 protein. A D gene is named only where the DNA matches it firmly. Clone size is stated in some rows and not others, as once, few, many or a class when expanded.

CDR3 length: 14; D gene: -; clone size: -; V gene: TRBV6-6; J gene: TRBJ2-7; CDR3 DNA: TGTGTCAGCAGGAGACGGGACGGGGCCTATGAGCAGTACTTC; CDR3 protein: CVSRRRDGAYEQYF
CDR3 length: 13; D gene: TRBD2; clone size: many; V gene: TRBV30; J gene: TRBJ2-1; CDR3 DNA: TGTGCCTGGAGTAAAGCGGGAGGGCTTGAGCAGTTCTTC; CDR3 protein: CAWSKAGGLEQFF
CDR3 length: 14; D gene: -; clone size: -; V gene: TRBV29-1; J gene: TRBJ1-3; CDR3 DNA: TGCAGCGTAGGATCGACAGTCTCTGGAAACACCACATATTTT; CDR3 protein: CSVGSTVSGNTTYF
CDR3 length: 13; D gene: -; clone size: -; V gene: TRBV6-6; J gene: TRBJ2-7; CDR3 DNA: TGTGTCAGCAGTTACTCCAAGGGATCCGAGCAGTACTTC; CDR3 protein: CVSSYSKGSEQYF
CDR3 length: 13; D gene: -; clone size: -; V gene: TRBV11-2; J gene: TRBJ1-1; CDR3 DNA: TGTGCCAGCAGCTTAGAGTCAGGTGGCGAAGCTCTCTTC; CDR3 protein: CASSLESGGEALF
CDR3 length: 13; D gene: -; clone size: -; V gene: TRBV7-9; J gene: TRBJ1-1; CDR3 DNA: TGTGCCAGCAGCTTAGAGCCAGGTACTGAAGCTTTCTTT; CDR3 protein: CASSLEPGTEAFF
CDR3 length: 14; D gene: TRBD2; clone size: few; V gene: TRBV7-9; J gene: TRBJ2-5; CDR3 DNA: TGTGCCAGCAGCTCAGTGGGAGGGCCGGGGACCCAGTACTTC; CDR3 protein: CASSSVGGPGTQYF
CDR3 length: 15; D gene: -; clone size: many; V gene: TRBV28; J gene: TRBJ2-1; CDR3 DNA: TGTGCCAGCAGTTTAGGTCCCGCTAGCAACAATGAGCAGTTCTTC; CDR3 protein: CASSLGPASNNEQFF
CDR3 length: 12; D gene: TRBD1; clone size: many; V gene: TRBV29-1; J gene: TRBJ1-2; CDR3 DNA: TGCAGCGTTGGGACAGGGAACTATGGCTACACCTTC; CDR3 protein: CSVGTGNYGYTF
CDR3 length: 17; D gene: -; clone size: -; V gene: TRBV11-2; J gene: TRBJ2-1; CDR3 DNA: TGTGTCAGCGACTTACATCAACAGGGTATAGTCTACAATGAGCAGTTCTTC; CDR3 protein: CVSDLHQQGIVYNEQFF
CDR3 length: 16; D gene: -; clone size: few; V gene: TRBV28; J gene: TRBJ2-5; CDR3 DNA: TGTGCCAGCAGTTTAGGGGGGCTTTCGATAGCAGAGACCCAGTACTTC; CDR3 protein: CASSLGGLSIAETQYF
CDR3 length: 15; D gene: -; clone size: -; V gene: TRBV5-1; J gene: TRBJ2-3; CDR3 DNA: TGCGCCAGCAGCCGTTCCACGAAACCCGCACATACGCAGTATTTT; CDR3 protein: CASSRSTKPAHTQYF
CDR3 length: 13; D gene: -; clone size: -; V gene: TRBV29-1; J gene: TRBJ2-1; CDR3 DNA: TGCAGCGTCGGACAGAGGGCATACAATGAGCAGTTCTTC; CDR3 protein: CSVGQRAYNEQFF
CDR3 length: 13; D gene: -; clone size: -; V gene: TRBV5-6; J gene: TRBJ2-1; CDR3 DNA: TGTGCCATCAGTAGTGAGGGGGACTACGAGCAGTTCTTC; CDR3 protein: CAISSEGDYEQFF
CDR3 length: 11; D gene: -; clone size: many; V gene: TRBV7-9; J gene: TRBJ2-7; CDR3 DNA: TGTGCCAGCAGCTTATACGACGAGCAGTACTTC; CDR3 protein: CASSLYDEQYF
CDR3 length: 13; D gene: -; clone size: -; V gene: TRBV7-3; J gene: TRBJ1-4; CDR3 DNA: TGTGCCAGCAGCTTAATGGGGGGTGAAAAACTGTTTTTT; CDR3 protein: CASSLMGGEKLFF
CDR3 length: 15; D gene: TRBD2; clone size: -; V gene: TRBV29-1; J gene: TRBJ2-5; CDR3 DNA: TGCGGGGTTGAAATAGCGGGAGCCGCTCCGGAGACCCAGTACTTC; CDR3 protein: CGVEIAGAAPETQYF
CDR3 length: 14; D gene: -; clone size: few; V gene: TRBV12-3/TRBV12-4; J gene: TRBJ1-1; CDR3 DNA: TGTGCCAGCAGTTCCCGGACGGAGAACACTAAAGCTTCCTTT; CDR3 protein: CASSSRTENTKASF
CDR3 length: 17; D gene: TRBD2; clone size: -; V gene: TRBV5-6; J gene: TRBJ2-7; CDR3 DNA: TGTGCCAGCAGATCGGGACTAGCGGGAGTCGGGTCCTACGAACAGTACTTC; CDR3 protein: CASRSGLAGVGSYEQYF
CDR3 length: 20; D gene: TRBD2; clone size: -; V gene: TRBV10-3; J gene: TRBJ2-7; CDR3 DNA: TGTGCCATCAGATCGGTAAGACTAACGGGAGGGCCTTATGAAATCTACGAGCAGTACTTC; CDR3 protein: CAIRSVRLTGGPYEIYEQYF
CDR3 length: 15; D gene: TRBD2; clone size: many; V gene: TRBV5-1; J gene: TRBJ2-1; CDR3 DNA: TGCGCCAGCAGCTTGGGACTAGCGGGAGTAGGTGAGCAGTTCTTC; CDR3 protein: CASSLGLAGVGEQFF
CDR3 length: 12; D gene: -; clone size: few; V gene: TRBV29-1; J gene: TRBJ1-5; CDR3 DNA: TGCAGCGTTGGCATCTCTTCTCAGCCCCAGCATTTT; CDR3 protein: CSVGISSQPQHF
CDR3 length: 16; D gene: TRBD2; clone size: -; V gene: TRBV7-9; J gene: TRBJ2-1; CDR3 DNA: TGTGCCAGCAACCCTGGGACTAGCGGGATAAACAATGAGCAGTTCTTC; CDR3 protein: CASNPGTSGINNEQFF
CDR3 length: 14; D gene: -; clone size: -; V gene: TRBV9; J gene: TRBJ1-6; CDR3 DNA: TGTGCCAGCAGCGTAGAGGGACGTAATTCACCCCTCCACTTT; CDR3 protein: CASSVEGRNSPLHF
CDR3 length: 16; D gene: -; clone size: -; V gene: TRBV11-2; J gene: TRBJ2-3; CDR3 DNA: TGTGCCAGCGGCGTAATATTGGCGGGGGACACAGATACGCCGTATTTT; CDR3 protein: CASGVILAGDTDTPYF
CDR3 length: 16; D gene: TRBD1; clone size: -; V gene: TRBV29-1; J gene: TRBJ2-6; CDR3 DNA: TGCAGCGTCCCGGGACAGGGGAGCTCCTGGGCCAACGTCCTGACTTTC; CDR3 protein: CSVPGQGSSWANVLTF
CDR3 length: 13; D gene: -; clone size: -; V gene: TRBV29-1; J gene: TRBJ2-3; CDR3 DNA: TGCAGCGCCAGAATTACGAGCACAGATACGCAGTATTTT; CDR3 protein: CSARITSTDTQYF
CDR3 length: 12; D gene: -; clone size: once; V gene: TRBV6-5; J gene: TRBJ1-2; CDR3 DNA: TGTGCCAGGGGTAGGCAGGGGAGTGGCTACACCTTC; CDR3 protein: CARGRQGSGYTF
CDR3 length: 17; D gene: TRBD1; clone size: -; V gene: TRBV4-2; J gene: TRBJ2-7; CDR3 DNA: TGTGTCAGCAGCCAAGATCCCGTGAGACAGGGTGGTTACGAGCAGTACTTC; CDR3 protein: CVSSQDPVRQGGYEQYF
CDR3 length: 19; D gene: -; clone size: many; V gene: TRBV11-2; J gene: TRBJ2-2; CDR3 DNA: TGTGCCAGCAGCTTTTATGGGGCGGGTGGGGGGCGCAACACCGGGGAGCTGTTTTTT; CDR3 protein: CASSFYGAGGGRNTGELFF
CDR3 length: 14; D gene: -; clone size: many; V gene: TRBV29-1; J gene: TRBJ1-1; CDR3 DNA: TGCAGCGTTCACCCCGGGACAATGAACACTGAAGCTTTCTTT; CDR3 protein: CSVHPGTMNTEAFF
CDR3 length: 18; D gene: TRBD1; clone size: many; V gene: TRBV28; J gene: TRBJ2-3; CDR3 DNA: TGTGCCAGCAGTCCTACTCGGACAGGTCGGAGGTACACAGATACGCAGTATTTT; CDR3 protein: CASSPTRTGRRYTDTQYF